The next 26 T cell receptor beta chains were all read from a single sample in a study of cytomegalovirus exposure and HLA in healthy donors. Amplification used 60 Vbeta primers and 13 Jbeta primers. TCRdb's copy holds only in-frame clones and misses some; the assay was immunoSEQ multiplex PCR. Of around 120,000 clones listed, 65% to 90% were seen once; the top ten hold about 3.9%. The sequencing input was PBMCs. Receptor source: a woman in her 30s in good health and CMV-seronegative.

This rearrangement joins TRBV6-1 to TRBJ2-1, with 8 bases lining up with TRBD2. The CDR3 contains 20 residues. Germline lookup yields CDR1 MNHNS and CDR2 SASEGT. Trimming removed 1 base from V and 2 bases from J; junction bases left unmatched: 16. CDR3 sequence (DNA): TGTGCCAGCAGTGAAGAAGTAGGTCTATTACTAGCGGACCCCTACAATGAGCAGTTCTTC. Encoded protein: CASSEEVGLLLADPYNEQFF.

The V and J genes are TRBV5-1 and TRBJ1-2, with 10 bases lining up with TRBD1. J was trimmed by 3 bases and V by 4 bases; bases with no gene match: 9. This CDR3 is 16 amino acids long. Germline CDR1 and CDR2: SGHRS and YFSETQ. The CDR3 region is CASSTGQGTIHYGYTF. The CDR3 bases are TGCGCCAGCAGCACGGGACAGGGGACTATACACTATGGCTACACCTTC.

In DNA, the CDR3 is TGCGCCAGCAGCTTGAACGGCGGCTACCAAGAGACCCAGTACTTC. As protein: CASSLNGGYQETQYF. V is TRBV5-1 and J is TRBJ2-5; no reliable D call. V lost 1 base, J lost 0 bases, and 10 bases lay in between. CDR3 length: 15 residues. Germline loops: CDR1 SGHRS, CDR2 YFSETQ.

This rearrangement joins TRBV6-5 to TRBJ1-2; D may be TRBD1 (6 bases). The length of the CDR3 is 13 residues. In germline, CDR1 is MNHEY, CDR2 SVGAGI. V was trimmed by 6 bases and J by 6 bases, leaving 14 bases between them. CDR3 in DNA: TGTGCCAGCAGCCCCCGACAGGCCCATGGCTACACCTTC. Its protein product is CASSPRQAHGYTF.

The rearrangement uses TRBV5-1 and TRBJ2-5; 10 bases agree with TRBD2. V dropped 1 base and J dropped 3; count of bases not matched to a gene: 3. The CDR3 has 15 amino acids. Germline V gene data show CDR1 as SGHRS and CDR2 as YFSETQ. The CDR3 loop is CASSLTSGTEETQYF. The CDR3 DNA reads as TGCGCCAGCAGCTTGACTAGCGGGACGGAAGAGACCCAGTACTTC.

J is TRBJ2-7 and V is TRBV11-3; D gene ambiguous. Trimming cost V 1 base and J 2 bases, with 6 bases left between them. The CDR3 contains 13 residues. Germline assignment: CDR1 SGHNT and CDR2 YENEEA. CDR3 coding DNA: TGTGCCAGCAGCTTAGGTGCGGCCTACGAGCAGTACTTC. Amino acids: CASSLGAAYEQYF.

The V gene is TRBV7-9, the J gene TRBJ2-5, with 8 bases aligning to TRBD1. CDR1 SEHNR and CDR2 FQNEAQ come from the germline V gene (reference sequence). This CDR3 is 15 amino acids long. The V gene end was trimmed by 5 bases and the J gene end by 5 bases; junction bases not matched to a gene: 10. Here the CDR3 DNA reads TGTGCCAGCAGCCGTATGGACAGGGCCGTTGAGACCCAGTACTTC. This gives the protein CASSRMDRAVETQYF.

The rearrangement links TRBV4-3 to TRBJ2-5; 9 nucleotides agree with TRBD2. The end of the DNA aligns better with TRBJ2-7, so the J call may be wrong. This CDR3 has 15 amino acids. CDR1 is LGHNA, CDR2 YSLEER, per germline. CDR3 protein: CASSQDRTSDYEQYF. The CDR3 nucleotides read TGCGCCAGCAGCCAAGATAGGACTAGCGACTACGAGCAGTACTTC.

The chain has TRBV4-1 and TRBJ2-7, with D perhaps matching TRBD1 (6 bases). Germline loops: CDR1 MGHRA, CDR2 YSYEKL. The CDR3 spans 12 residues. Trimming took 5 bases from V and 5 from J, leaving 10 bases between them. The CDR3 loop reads CASSKTGNEQYF. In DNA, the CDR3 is TGCGCCAGCAGCAAAACAGGGAACGAGCAGTACTTC.

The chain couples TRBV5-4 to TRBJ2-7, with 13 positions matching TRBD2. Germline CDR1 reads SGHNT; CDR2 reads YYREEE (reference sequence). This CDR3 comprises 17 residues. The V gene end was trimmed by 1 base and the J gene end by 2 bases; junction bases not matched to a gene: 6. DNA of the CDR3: TGTGCCAGCAGCTTGAATCGGGGACTAGCGGGAACCTACGAGCAGTACTTC. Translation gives CASSLNRGLAGTYEQYF.

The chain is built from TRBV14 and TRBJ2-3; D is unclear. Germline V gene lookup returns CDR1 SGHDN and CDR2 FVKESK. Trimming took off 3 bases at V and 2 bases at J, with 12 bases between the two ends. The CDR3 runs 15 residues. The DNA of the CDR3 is TGTGCCAGCAGCCACATCAGCGACTTCACAGATACGCAGTATTTT. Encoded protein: CASSHISDFTDTQYF.

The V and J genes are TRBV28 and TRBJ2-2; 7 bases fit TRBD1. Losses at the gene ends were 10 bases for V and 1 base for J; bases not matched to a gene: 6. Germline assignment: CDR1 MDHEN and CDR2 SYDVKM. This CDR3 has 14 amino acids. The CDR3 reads CATIQGVNTGELFF. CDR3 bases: TGTGCCACGATCCAGGGGGTGAACACCGGGGAGCTGTTTTTT.

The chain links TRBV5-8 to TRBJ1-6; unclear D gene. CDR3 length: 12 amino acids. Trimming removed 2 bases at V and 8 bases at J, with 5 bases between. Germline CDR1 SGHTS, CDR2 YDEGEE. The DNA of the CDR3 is TGTGCCAGCAGCTTCGGGGATTCACCCCTCCACTTT. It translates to CASSFGDSPLHF.

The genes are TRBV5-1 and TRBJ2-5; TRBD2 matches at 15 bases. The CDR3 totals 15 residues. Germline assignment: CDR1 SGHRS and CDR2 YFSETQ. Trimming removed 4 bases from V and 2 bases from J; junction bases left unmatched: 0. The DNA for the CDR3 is TGCGCCAGCAGCGGGACTAGCGGGAGGCAAGAGACCCAGTACTTC. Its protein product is CASSGTSGRQETQYF. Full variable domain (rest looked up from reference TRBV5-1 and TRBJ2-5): KAGVTQTPRYLIKTRGQQVTLSCSPISGHRSVSWYQQTPGQGLQFLFEYFSETQRNKGNFPGRFSGRQFSNSRSEMNVSTLELGDSALYLCASSGTSGRQETQYFGPGTRLLVL.

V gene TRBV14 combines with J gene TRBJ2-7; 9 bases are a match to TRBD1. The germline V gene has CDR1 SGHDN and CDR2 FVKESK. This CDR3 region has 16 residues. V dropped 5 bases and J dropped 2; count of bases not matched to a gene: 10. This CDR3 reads CASSKNPRDRAYEQYF. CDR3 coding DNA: TGTGCCAGCAGCAAAAACCCCCGGGACAGGGCCTACGAGCAGTACTTC.

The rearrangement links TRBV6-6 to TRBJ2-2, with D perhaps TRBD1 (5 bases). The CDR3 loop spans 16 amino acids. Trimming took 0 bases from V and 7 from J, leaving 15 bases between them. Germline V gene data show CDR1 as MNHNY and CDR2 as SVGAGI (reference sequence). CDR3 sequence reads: CASSYSTPGMNGELFF. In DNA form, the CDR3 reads TGTGCCAGCAGTTACTCGACGCCAGGGATGAACGGGGAGCTGTTTTTT.

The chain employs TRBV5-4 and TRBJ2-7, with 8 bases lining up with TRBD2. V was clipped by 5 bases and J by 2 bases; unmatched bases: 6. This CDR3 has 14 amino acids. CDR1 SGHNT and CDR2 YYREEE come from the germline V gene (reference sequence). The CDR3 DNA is TGTGCCAGCAGTTTGACGGGAGGGCCCTACGAGCAGTACTTC. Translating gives CASSLTGGPYEQYF. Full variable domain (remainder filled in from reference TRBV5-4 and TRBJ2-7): ETGVTQSPTHLIKTRGQQVTLRCSSQSGHNTVSWYQQALGQGPQFIFQYYREEENGRGNFPPRFSGLQFPNYSSELNVNALELDDSALYLCASSLTGGPYEQYFGPGTRLTVT.

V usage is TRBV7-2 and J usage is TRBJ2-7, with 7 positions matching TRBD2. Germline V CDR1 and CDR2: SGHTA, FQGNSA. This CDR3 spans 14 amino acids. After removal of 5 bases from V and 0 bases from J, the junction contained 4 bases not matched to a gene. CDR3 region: CASSPRDYSYEQYF. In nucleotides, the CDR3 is TGTGCCAGCAGCCCCCGGGACTACTCCTACGAGCAGTACTTC.

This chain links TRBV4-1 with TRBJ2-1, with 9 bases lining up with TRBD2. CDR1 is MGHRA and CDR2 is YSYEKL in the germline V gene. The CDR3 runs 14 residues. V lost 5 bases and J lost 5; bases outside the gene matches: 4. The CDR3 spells CASSVAGANNEQFF. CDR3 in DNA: TGCGCCAGCAGCGTAGCGGGAGCCAACAATGAGCAGTTCTTC.

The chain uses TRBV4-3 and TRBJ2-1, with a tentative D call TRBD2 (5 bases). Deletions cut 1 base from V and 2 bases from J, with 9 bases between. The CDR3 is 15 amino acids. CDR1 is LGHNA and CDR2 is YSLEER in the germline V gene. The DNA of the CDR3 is TGCGCCAGCAGCCAAGGGCTCGGGACCTACAATGAGCAGTTCTTC. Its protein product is CASSQGLGTYNEQFF.

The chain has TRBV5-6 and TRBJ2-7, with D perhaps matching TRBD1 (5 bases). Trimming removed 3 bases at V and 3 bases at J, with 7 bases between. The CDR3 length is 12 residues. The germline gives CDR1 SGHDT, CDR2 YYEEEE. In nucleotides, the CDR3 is TGTGCCAGCAGCTCCAGGGACTACGAGCAGTACTTC. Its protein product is CASSSRDYEQYF.

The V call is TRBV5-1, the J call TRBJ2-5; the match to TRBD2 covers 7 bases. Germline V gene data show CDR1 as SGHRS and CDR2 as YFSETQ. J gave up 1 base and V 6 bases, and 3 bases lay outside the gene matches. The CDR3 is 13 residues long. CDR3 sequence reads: CASIAGGQETQYF. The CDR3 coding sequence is TGCGCCAGCATAGCGGGCGGCCAAGAGACCCAGTACTTC.

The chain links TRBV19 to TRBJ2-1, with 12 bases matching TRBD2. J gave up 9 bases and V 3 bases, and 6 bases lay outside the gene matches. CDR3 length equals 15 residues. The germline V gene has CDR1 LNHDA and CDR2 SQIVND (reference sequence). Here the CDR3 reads CASSILAGGSAEQFF. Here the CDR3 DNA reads TGTGCCAGTAGTATCCTAGCGGGAGGGTCGGCTGAGCAGTTCTTC.

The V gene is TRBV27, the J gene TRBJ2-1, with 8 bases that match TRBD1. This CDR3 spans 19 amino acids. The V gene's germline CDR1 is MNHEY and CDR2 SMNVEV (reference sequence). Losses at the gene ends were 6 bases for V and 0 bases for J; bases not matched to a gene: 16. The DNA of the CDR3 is TGTGCCAGCAGCGGAGGGGCTAGACAGGGGCCGAGCTCCTACAATGAGCAGTTCTTC. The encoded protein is CASSGGARQGPSSYNEQFF.

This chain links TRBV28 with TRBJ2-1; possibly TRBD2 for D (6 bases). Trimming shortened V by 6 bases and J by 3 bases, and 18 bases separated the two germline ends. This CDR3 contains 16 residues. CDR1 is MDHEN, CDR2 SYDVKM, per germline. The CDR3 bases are TGTGCCAGCAGCCCGGAGGGAGGCGGGCACTACAATGAGCAGTTCTTC. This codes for CASSPEGGGHYNEQFF.

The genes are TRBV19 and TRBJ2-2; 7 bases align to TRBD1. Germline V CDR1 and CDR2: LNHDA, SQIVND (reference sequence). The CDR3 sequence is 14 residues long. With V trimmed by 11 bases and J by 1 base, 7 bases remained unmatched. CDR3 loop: CAVDRERNTGELFF. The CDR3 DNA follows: TGTGCCGTTGACAGGGAGAGGAACACCGGGGAGCTGTTTTTT. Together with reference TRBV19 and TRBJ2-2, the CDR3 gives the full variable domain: DGGITQSPKYLFRKEGQNVTLSCEQNLNHDAMYWYRQDPGQGLRLIYYSQIVNDFQKGDIAEGYSVSREKKESFPLTVTSAQKNPTAFYLCAVDRERNTGELFFGEGSRLTVL.